Below, 10 T cell receptor beta chains from the same sample are listed, as sequenced in a study of control samples from healthy donors and cancer patients. Generated by immunoSEQ multiplex PCR, the TCRdb table keeps only in-frame clones and is missing some. The sample contains about 120,000 clones, roughly 90% of which appear only once. Sequenced sample: blood. All receptors derive from a man aged 18 to 29 in good health.

This clone has only one observation. This chain joins TRBV6-2 or TRBV6-3 and TRBJ1-3; D is unclear. This CDR3 contains 14 residues. Germline V gene data show CDR1 as MNHEY and CDR2 as SVGEGT. The ends were cut back, 6 bases at V and 4 bases at J, with 13 bases in the middle. CDR3 region: CASSSRTPGNTIYF. The CDR3 region has the DNA TGTGCCAGCAGCTCCCGGACGCCCGGAAACACCATATATTTT.

The chain employs TRBV7-8 and TRBJ1-5; 10 bases align to TRBD1. This CDR3 spans 15 amino acids. V trimming: 5 bases; J trimming: 5 bases; junction bases outside the gene matches: 6. The V gene's germline CDR1 is SGHVS and CDR2 FQNEAQ. The CDR3 region is CASSPRDRGYQPQHF. The CDR3 DNA reads TGTGCCAGCAGCCCCAGGGACAGGGGTTATCAGCCCCAGCATTTT. Filled out from reference TRBV7-8 and TRBJ1-5, the complete variable domain reads GAGVSQSPRYKVAKRGQDVALRCDPISGHVSLFWYQQALGQGPEFLTYFQNEAQLDKSGLPSDRFFAERPEGSVSTLKIQRTQQEDSAVYLCASSPRDRGYQPQHFGDGTRLSIL.

The chain uses TRBV25-1 and TRBJ1-6, with D possibly TRBD1 on 6 matching bases. Deletions cut 3 bases from V and 7 bases from J, with 13 bases between. The CDR3 length is 15 residues. The germline gives CDR1 MGHDK, CDR2 SYGVNS. CDR3 sequence: CASSDTRGINSPLHF. The CDR3, as DNA: TGTGCCAGCAGTGACACCAGGGGTATAAATTCACCCCTCCACTTT.

This rearrangement joins TRBV11-2 to TRBJ2-2; TRBD1 matches 11 bases. Germline CDR1 SGHAT, CDR2 FQNNGV. After removal of 5 bases from V and 3 bases from J, the junction contained 5 bases not matched to a gene. The CDR3 is made up of 16 amino acids. The CDR3 reads CASSDRDRGYTGELFF. In nucleotides, the CDR3 is TGTGCCAGCAGCGACCGGGACAGGGGGTACACCGGGGAGCTGTTTTTT.

V and J are TRBV6-5 and TRBJ2-2; D may be TRBD1 or TRBD2 (5 bases each). This CDR3 has 16 amino acids. V was trimmed by 2 bases and J by 0 bases, leaving 10 bases between them. In germline, CDR1 is MNHEY, CDR2 SVGAGI. In nucleotides, the CDR3 is TGTGCCAGCAGTTACGAGAGGGACGCGAACACCGGGGAGCTGTTTTTT. Its translation: CASSYERDANTGELFF.

The rearrangement joins TRBV3-1 (or the pseudogene TRBV3-2) to TRBJ2-1, with 7 bases identical to TRBD2. This CDR3 comprises 14 residues. CDR1 and CDR2 (germline): LGHDT, YNNKEL (reference sequence). Losses at the gene ends were 2 bases for V and 7 bases for J; bases not matched to a gene: 5. DNA of the CDR3: TGTGCCAGCAGCCAAAGCGGGGAGGTTAATGAGCAGTTCTTC. Translated: CASSQSGEVNEQFF.

This rearrangement joins TRBV19 to TRBJ1-4; D may be TRBD1 (5 bases). The CDR3 contains 15 residues. The germline V and J ends were trimmed by 2 bases and 6 bases, with 13 bases remaining between them. Germline CDR1 is LNHDA and CDR2 is SQIVND (reference sequence). In nucleotides, the CDR3 is TGTGCCAGTAGTATATCCGCAGGGAATTATGAAAAACTGTTTTTT. Translating it yields CASSISAGNYEKLFF.

The rearrangement links TRBV5-6 to TRBJ1-6; TRBD1 is a possible D gene (5 bases). Germline V gives CDR1 SGHDT, CDR2 YYEEEE. CDR3 length: 16 residues. Trimming stripped 2 bases from V and 5 bases from J, with 14 bases between. The CDR3: CASSLSGTQNNSPLHF. CDR3 DNA: TGTGCCAGCAGCTTATCGGGGACGCAGAATAATTCACCCCTCCACTTT.

This chain uses TRBV11-2 with TRBJ1-2, with D unresolved. The length of the CDR3 is 12 residues. Germline CDR1 is SGHAT and CDR2 is FQNNGV. Trimming removed 5 bases from V and 5 bases from J, with 9 bases in between. The CDR3 nucleotides are TGTGCCAGCAGCCCAAACCGTTATGGCTACACCTTC. Protein product: CASSPNRYGYTF.

This clone came up once. V and J are TRBV27 and TRBJ2-1; 14 bases fit TRBD2. Germline V gene lookup returns CDR1 MNHEY and CDR2 SMNVEV (reference sequence). The ends lost 5 bases at V and 5 bases at J; junction bases unmatched: 8. There are 17 residues in the CDR3. The CDR3 bases are TGTGCCAGCAGTCAAAGGACTAGCGGGAGGACAAACAATGAGCAGTTCTTC. The encoded protein is CASSQRTSGRTNNEQFF.